This entry concerns a single T cell receptor (beta chain). Its antigen is undetermined. This sample is part of a study of T cell responses to AZD1222 COVID-19 vaccine. General study findings and limits: Reportedly, nearly half of unique spike TCRs recognized epitopes outside B.1.351/B.1.1.7 mutations. Sampling that yielded the repertoires occurred only after the peak T cell response. Vaccine-associated CD4 TCRs spanned spike, dominant at 160-218 and 743-854. An increase in Spike-specific TCR breadth and depth was observed after two AZD1222 doses.

The CDR3 has 14 amino acids. Trimming cost V 2 bases and J 6 bases, with 11 bases left between them. Germline lookup yields CDR1 MRHNA and CDR2 SNTAGT. Repertoires were generated with immunoSEQ multiplex PCR, while TCRdb's copy carries only in-frame clones and drops some. The sample lists some 280,000 clones, almost 95% occurring once. The sequenced sample was peripheral blood, obtained 28 days after the second AZD1222 dose. The rearrangement uses TRBV6-4 and TRBJ1-5; D remains ambiguous. The receptor was isolated from an adult who received the AZD1222 COVID-19 vaccine. In DNA, the CDR3 is TGTGCCAGCAGTGACCCCTTCGCTAGTCAGCCCCAGCATTTT. Its translation is CASSDPFASQPQHF.